These T cell receptor beta chains were read from a single sample in a study of blood T cell repertoires in COVID-19. Here immunoSEQ multiplex PCR was the method, and the copy in TCRdb shows in-frame clones only, minus some. The data hold around 290,000 clones, with roughly 90% observed a single time. Sequenced sample: peripheral blood. The receptors stem from a woman aged 30 to 39 with COVID-19, enrolled during active disease. Each CDR3 is given with its conserved first and last residue. A D gene is named only where the DNA matches it firmly. Not all rows give a size; the values are once, few, many and, for expanded clones, a class.

size	J	length	V	D	CDR3	DNA
.	TRBJ2-1	14	TRBV3-1/TRBV3-2	TRBD1	CASSQQGDGNEQFF	TGTGCCAGCAGCCAGCAGGGGGATGGGAATGAGCAGTTCTTC
.	TRBJ1-3	18	TRBV19	.	CASSIDHWAVNSGNTIYF	TGTGCCAGTAGTATAGATCATTGGGCAGTCAACTCTGGAAACACCATATATTTT
.	TRBJ2-7	15	TRBV30	TRBD2	CAWSRGLAGESEQYF	TGTGCCTGGAGTAGGGGACTAGCGGGAGAATCCGAGCAGTACTTC
.	TRBJ1-2	16	TRBV5-6	TRBD1	CASSSTNRGSNYGYTF	TGTGCCAGCAGTTCCACCAACAGGGGATCTAACTATGGCTACACCTTC
.	TRBJ2-3	17	TRBV4-2	.	CASSQTIADPPTDTQYF	TGTGCCAGCAGCCAGACTATAGCGGACCCTCCCACAGATACGCAGTATTTT
.	TRBJ2-1	13	TRBV7-9	TRBD1	CASSLGQEDEQFF	TGTGCCAGCAGCCTCGGACAGGAAGATGAGCAGTTCTTC
.	TRBJ1-1	14	TRBV5-6	.	CASSLAGVGTEAFF	TGTGCCAGCAGCTTAGCAGGGGTTGGCACTGAAGCTTTCTTT
.	TRBJ2-5	18	TRBV24-1	TRBD1	CATSDPTPGQGVRETQYF	TGTGCCACCAGTGACCCGACCCCTGGACAGGGGGTTCGAGAGACCCAGTACTTC
.	TRBJ1-4	15	TRBV14	TRBD1	CASSQLGQGSEKLFF	TGTGCCAGCAGCCAACTGGGACAGGGGAGTGAAAAACTGTTTTTT
.	TRBJ1-4	15	TRBV27	.	CASSLSLATNEKLFF	TGTGCCAGCAGTCTCTCCCTTGCAACTAATGAAAAACTGTTTTTT
.	TRBJ1-2	14	TRBV7-9	.	CASSLGSTGSGYTF	TGTGCTAGCAGCTTAGGAAGTACAGGGTCTGGCTACACCTTC
.	TRBJ2-1	15	TRBV4-2	TRBD2	CASSQELAADNEQFF	TGTGCCAGCAGCCAAGAACTAGCGGCCGACAATGAGCAGTTCTTC
.	TRBJ2-7	14	TRBV19	.	CASSIAGTYYEQYF	TGTGCCAGTAGTATAGCGGGGACTTACTACGAGCAGTACTTC
.	TRBJ1-3	13	TRBV11-2	.	CASSLGGGNTIYF	TGTGCCAGCAGCTTAGGAGGGGGAAACACCATATATTTT
.	TRBJ2-3	16	TRBV7-2	TRBD2	CASTERAGGPRDTQYF	TGTGCCAGCACCGAACGAGCGGGAGGGCCCAGAGATACGCAGTATTTT
.	TRBJ1-1	13	TRBV25-1	.	CASSETRDTEAFF	TGTGCCAGCAGCGAGACCAGGGACACTGAAGCTTTCTTT
.	TRBJ1-2	15	TRBV6-5	TRBD1	CASRVGTGVAYGYTF	TGTGCCAGCAGGGTCGGGACAGGGGTGGCCTATGGCTACACCTTC
.	TRBJ1-2	17	TRBV28	TRBD1	CASLGIGGGDLNYGYTF	TGTGCCAGCTTGGGAATTGGAGGGGGCGATCTAAACTATGGCTACACCTTC
.	TRBJ1-5	13	TRBV19	.	CASSGGGGQPQHF	TGTGCCAGTAGTGGGGGGGGCGGACAGCCCCAGCATTTT
.	TRBJ2-3	16	TRBV7-9	.	CASSLGFSVGPDTQYF	TGTGCCAGCAGCTTAGGGTTTAGCGTCGGCCCCGATACGCAGTATTTT
.	TRBJ2-3	16	TRBV30	TRBD2	CAWGDKREIGTDTQYF	TGTGCCTGGGGAGATAAGCGGGAGATTGGCACAGATACGCAGTATTTT
.	TRBJ1-5	15	TRBV7-9	.	CASSLDATGIQPQHF	TGTGCCAGCAGCTTAGACGCGACGGGGATTCAGCCCCAGCATTTT
.	TRBJ1-5	14	TRBV19	.	CASSVLTGNQPQHF	TGTGCCAGTAGTGTTTTAACAGGGAATCAGCCCCAGCATTTT
.	TRBJ2-1	16	TRBV28	TRBD2	CAVHGLAGETYNEQFF	TGTGCCGTCCACGGGCTAGCGGGAGAAACCTACAATGAGCAGTTCTTC
.	TRBJ2-7	15	TRBV16	.	CASSHPGQASYEQYF	TGTGCCAGCAGCCATCCAGGCCAAGCATCCTACGAGCAGTACTTC
.	TRBJ2-1	16	TRBV5-1	.	CASSSSPPTEGNEQFF	TGCGCCAGCAGCTCCTCTCCTCCTACGGAGGGGAATGAGCAGTTCTTC
.	TRBJ1-5	13	TRBV11-2	.	CASSPGVGQPQHF	TGTGCCAGCAGCCCCGGGGTCGGTCAGCCCCAGCATTTT
.	TRBJ2-1	15	TRBV6-5	TRBD1	CASSDRGRFTNEQFF	TGTGCCAGCAGCGACAGGGGGCGTTTCACGAATGAGCAGTTCTTC
.	TRBJ2-7	15	TRBV6-5	TRBD1	CASSSPGQGFHEQYF	TGTGCCAGCAGTTCACCGGGACAGGGGTTTCACGAGCAGTACTTC
.	TRBJ2-5	11	TRBV24-1	.	CATSQGETQYF	TGTGCCACCAGTCAGGGGGAGACCCAGTACTTC
.	TRBJ1-3	15	TRBV7-2	.	CASSLGGSSGNTIYF	TGTGCCAGCAGCTTAGGAGGTAGTTCTGGAAACACCATATATTTT
.	TRBJ2-1	14	TRBV28	TRBD2	CASSSSGRYNEQFF	TGTGCCAGCAGTTCTAGCGGGAGATACAATGAGCAGTTCTTC
.	TRBJ1-6	13	TRBV5-6	.	CASSRGLNSPLHF	TGTGCCAGCAGCCGGGGTTTGAATTCACCCCTCCACTTT
.	TRBJ1-2	17	TRBV28	TRBD1	CASSLPPGTGPNYGYTF	TGTGCCAGCAGTTTACCTCCCGGGACAGGGCCCAACTATGGCTACACCTTC
.	TRBJ1-4	11	TRBV20-1	.	CSARWGGKLFF	TGCAGTGCTAGATGGGGGGGGAAACTGTTTTTT
.	TRBJ2-7	14	TRBV11-2	.	CASSLSVISYEQYF	TGTGCCAGCAGCTTATCAGTTATATCCTACGAGCAGTACTTC
.	TRBJ2-3	16	TRBV5-6	.	CASSPRGMGGKYTQYF	TGTGCCAGCAGCCCGCGGGGCATGGGGGGAAAATATACGCAGTATTTT
.	TRBJ2-7	15	TRBV18	TRBD1	CASSQTGTGYYEQYF	TGTGCCAGCTCACAGACCGGGACAGGGTACTACGAGCAGTACTTC
.	TRBJ1-1	16	TRBV7-9	.	CASRADRTIIGTEAFF	TGTGCCAGCAGAGCCGACAGGACAATAATTGGGACTGAAGCTTTCTTT
once	TRBJ2-7	13	TRBV3-1/TRBV3-2	.	CASSQGRWYEQYF	TGTGCCAGCAGCCAAGGTAGATGGTACGAGCAGTACTTC
.	TRBJ2-5	15	TRBV4-1	.	CASSQVVLAQETQYF	TGCGCCAGCAGCCAAGTGGTGCTAGCCCAAGAGACCCAGTACTTC
.	TRBJ2-7	13	TRBV19	.	CASSRTGTYEQYF	TGTGCCAGTAGTAGAACAGGGACCTACGAGCAGTACTTC
.	TRBJ2-7	16	TRBV11-2	TRBD2	CASSPTSGSTANEQYF	TGTGCCAGCAGCCCGACTAGCGGGAGTACGGCGAACGAGCAGTACTTC
.	TRBJ1-1	12	TRBV6-5	.	CASHRADTEAFF	TGTGCCAGCCACAGGGCGGACACTGAAGCTTTCTTT
.	TRBJ2-7	15	TRBV4-2	TRBD1	CASSQDLQGSYEQYF	TGTGCCAGCAGCCAAGATCTACAGGGGTCCTACGAGCAGTACTTC
.	TRBJ1-6	14	TRBV9	.	CASSVEPGAAPLHF	TGTGCCAGCAGCGTAGAACCAGGGGCAGCACCCCTCCACTTT
.	TRBJ2-7	14	TRBV19	TRBD2	CASTLTSGSYEQYF	TGTGCCAGTACCTTGACTAGCGGGAGTTACGAGCAGTACTTC
.	TRBJ1-1	15	TRBV3-1/TRBV3-2	TRBD1	CASRVQTGVNTEAFF	TGTGCCAGCAGAGTCCAGACAGGGGTGAACACTGAAGCTTTCTTT
.	TRBJ1-6	14	TRBV7-9	TRBD1	CASSLTGANSPLHF	TGTGCCAGCAGCTTGACAGGGGCTAATTCACCCCTCCACTTT
.	TRBJ2-5	17	TRBV14	TRBD1	CASSQVDRFETGGTQYF	TGTGCCAGCAGCCAAGTGGACAGATTCGAGACAGGGGGGACCCAGTACTTC
.	TRBJ2-2	16	TRBV29-1	.	CSVEDIGASETGELFF	TGCAGCGTTGAAGATATTGGGGCAAGCGAGACCGGGGAGCTGTTTTTT
.	TRBJ2-1	14	TRBV7-2	.	CASSSITLANEQFF	TGTGCCAGCAGCTCTATTACCTTAGCCAATGAGCAGTTCTTC
.	TRBJ2-1	16	TRBV19	TRBD2	CATSETSGGLYNEQFF	TGTGCCACGAGCGAGACTAGCGGGGGACTCTACAATGAGCAGTTCTTC
.	TRBJ1-1	13	TRBV29-1	TRBD1	CSVDSGGNTEAFF	TGCAGCGTTGATTCAGGGGGCAACACTGAAGCTTTCTTT
.	TRBJ2-5	15	TRBV24-1	.	CATSDPRAAGETQYF	TGTGCCACCAGTGATCCCAGGGCCGCTGGGGAGACCCAGTACTTC